The 7 T cell receptor beta chains in this list originate from one sample, sequenced in a study of CD8+CD57+ T cells in acquired aplastic anemia. The study profiled TCR beta VDJ and CDR3 using genomic DNA as template. Via MiXCR, TCRdb re-called the reads, giving one row per CDR3 protein. The sample has about 270,000 distinct CDR3 sequences; approximately 56% are singletons. Source material: sorted CD4+, CD8+, or CD8+CD57+ T cells (not recorded which) from PBMCs. These receptors all come from a human donor with severe aplastic anemia or a healthy control (not recorded which).

The J gene is TRBJ2-1, the V gene TRBV19; TRBD2 matches at 9 bases. The CDR3 runs to 19 residues. The junction had 19 bases not matched to a gene; V was cut back by 8 bases and J by 2 bases. Germline assignment: CDR1 LNHDA and CDR2 SQIVND (reference sequence). The CDR3 protein is CASLTRVCSGSPPYNEQFF. CDR3 nucleotides: TGTGCCAGTTTAACCAGGGTGTGTAGCGGGAGTCCTCCCTACAATGAGCAGTTCTTC.

The J gene is TRBJ2-7, the V gene TRBV11-3; TRBD2 aligns across 7 bases. J was trimmed by 2 bases and V by 1 base; bases with no gene match: 8. The CDR3 spans 16 residues. Germline CDR1 SGHNT, CDR2 YENEEA. CDR3 amino acids: CASSLVLASGTYEQYF. In nucleotides, the CDR3 is TGTGCCAGCAGCTTAGTCTTGGCTAGCGGTACCTACGAGCAGTACTTC.

This clonotype was counted at least ten times. The V gene is TRBV19, the J gene TRBJ2-1; perhaps TRBD2 as D (6 bases). Trimming took off 4 bases at V and 0 bases at J, with 13 bases between the two ends. There are 16 residues in the CDR3. Germline loops: CDR1 LNHDA, CDR2 SQIVND (reference sequence). Written as DNA, the CDR3 is TGTGCCAGTAGTACCCAAGGAGGGGTCTCCTACAATGAGCAGTTCTTC. This gives the protein CASSTQGGVSYNEQFF.

The chain uses TRBV5-4 and TRBJ1-6; a possible D gene is TRBD1 (6 bases). The CDR3 covers 15 residues. V shed 5 bases and J shed 4 bases, with 13 bases lying between them. From germline, CDR1 is SGHNT and CDR2 YYREEE (reference sequence). The CDR3 DNA sequence: TGTGCCAGCAGTCCAGGGGAGCTGTATAATTCACCCCTCCACTTT. Amino acids: CASSPGELYNSPLHF.

With regard to this clonotype: Possible read error: a much larger clone is one base away. The rearrangement links TRBV5-1 to TRBJ1-5; D is possibly TRBD1 (5 bases). CDR1 is SGHRS, CDR2 YFSETQ, per germline. The ends were cut back, 0 bases at V and 5 bases at J, with 6 bases in the middle. The CDR3 has 13 residues. Here the CDR3 DNA reads TGCGCCAGCAGCTTGGAGGGGTATCAGCCCCAGCATTTT. The encoded protein is CASSLEGYQPQHF. Complete variable domain (other parts from reference TRBV5-1 and TRBJ1-5): KAGVTQTPRYLIKTRGQQVTLSCSPISGHRSVSWYQQTPGQGLQFLFEYFSETQRNKGNFPGRFSGRQFSNSRSEMNVSTLELGDSALYLCASSLEGYQPQHFGDGTRLSIL.

This clonotype has ten or more counts. The chain uses TRBV7-2 and TRBJ1-4, with D uncertain. Germline loops: CDR1 SGHTA, CDR2 FQGNSA. The CDR3 spans 13 residues. V gave up 2 bases and J gave up 6 bases, with 7 bases separating them. The DNA for the CDR3 is TGTGCCAGCAGCTTAAAGGGATATGAAAAACTGTTTTTT. This codes for CASSLKGYEKLFF.

With regard to this clonotype: A clone one base away is much larger, so this may be a read error. No conserved phenylalanine or tryptophan is present at the end of the CDR3, so a read error is the likely explanation. V and J are TRBV12-3 or TRBV12-4 and TRBJ2-1; 14 bases map to TRBD2. The V segment lost 6 bases and the J segment 1 base; nucleotides outside the gene matches: 5. The CDR3 extends over 17 amino acids. CDR3 residues: CASSRTSGGYSYNEQFL. CDR3 nucleotide sequence: TGTGCCAGCAGCAGGACTAGCGGGGGGTATTCCTACAATGAGCAGTTCCTC.